This T cell receptor beta chain was captured in a study of T cell responses to AZD1222 COVID-19 vaccine. Study conclusions and caveats: Spike was spanned by vaccine-associated CD4 TCRs, with dominance at 160-218 and 743-854. Donors skewed white British and female; clonal diversity was possibly underestimated.

Sequencing used immunoSEQ multiplex PCR; TCRdb keeps in-frame clones, though not all of them. The sample carries roughly 160,000 clones, about nine tenths recorded once. The CDR3 is 13 amino acids. V lost 1 base and J lost 1, with 4 bases in between. About this clone itself: Its cognate antigen is unknown.

The sequenced sample was peripheral blood, obtained on day 0 of AZD1222 vaccination. The chain links TRBV12-3 or TRBV12-4 to TRBJ1-1, with D hard to call. The sequence derives from an adult in good health. CDR3 region: CASSLVTNTEAFF. For the CDR3, the DNA is TGTGCCAGCAGTTTAGTTACGAACACTGAAGCTTTCTTT.